The entry that follows covers one T cell receptor (beta chain) sequence. Antigen unknown. Here immunoSEQ multiplex PCR was the method, and the copy in TCRdb shows in-frame clones only, minus some. The data show tens of thousands of clones, 80% to 90% seen once. This sample is drawn from a study of OX40 agonist ivuxolimab in advanced cancers. Study in general: Hepatocellular carcinoma, melanoma, renal cell or head and neck cancer affected the dose-escalation patients. Having had anti-PD-1, anti-PD-L1 or anti-CTLA-4 therapy before was allowed, and 40% to 45% had some. Patients achieving partial responses numbered three: one hepatocellular carcinoma case and two cutaneous melanoma cases.

The study, taken as a whole, reports: At 0.1 to 3.0 mg/kg and by week 6, CD4+ and CD8+ T cells in the blood had expanded clonally.

The material sequenced was CD4+ or CD8+ T cells sorted from blood, taken in a trial of the OX40 agonist ivuxolimab. The sequence derives from an adult with an advanced solid tumor such as melanoma, head and neck, liver or kidney cancer.

The CDR3 region is CASSPGRGTNEKLFF. CDR3 nucleotide sequence: TGCGCCAGCAGCCCGGGCAGGGGGACTAATGAAAAACTGTTTTTT. The rearrangement uses TRBV5-1 and TRBJ1-4; 7 bases fit TRBD1. This CDR3 contains 15 residues. Germline V gene sequence: CDR1 SGHRS, CDR2 YFSETQ. V lost 4 bases, J lost 2 bases, and 5 bases stayed unmatched. The full variable domain, completed using reference TRBV5-1 and TRBJ1-4, is KAGVTQTPRYLIKTRGQQVTLSCSPISGHRSVSWYQQTPGQGLQFLFEYFSETQRNKGNFPGRFSGRQFSNSRSEMNVSTLELGDSALYLCASSPGRGTNEKLFFGSGTQLSVL.